Detailed here is one T cell receptor (beta chain). Only in-frame clones appear in the TCRdb table, and some are missing; sequencing was by immunoSEQ multiplex PCR. This repertoire shows 70,000 to 95,000 clones, 85% to 95% found once; its top ten account for 6.3%. The data originate from a study of blood T cell repertoires in COVID-19. Germline CDR1 reads LGHDT; CDR2 reads YNNKEL (reference sequence). With V trimmed by 2 bases and J by 2 bases, 6 bases remained unmatched. There are 16 residues in the CDR3. This sequence originates from a woman in her sixties or seventies with active COVID-19. This chain uses TRBV3-1 (or the pseudogene TRBV3-2) with TRBJ2-3, with 8 positions matching TRBD2. The sequencing sample was made of peripheral blood. CDR3 in amino acids: CASSQRRGAITDTQYF. The DNA of the CDR3 is TGTGCCAGCAGCCAACGGCGGGGGGCTATCACAGATACGCAGTATTTT.